This record concerns one T cell receptor (beta chain) sequence. The antigen is unknown. This specimen comes from a study of T-cell memory formation after mild COVID-19. At the level of the study: In these data, TCR clusters were largely donor specific.

Barcoded TCR alpha and TCR beta cDNA libraries with UMIs came from 5'RACE using constant-segment primers. From the 5' RACE reads, TCRdb called clonotypes with MiXCR, one entry per CDR3 protein. Of under 400,000 distinct CDR3 sequences in the sample, 25% to 30% are singletons; the top ten hold roughly 14%. Study-level results: Contracting CD4+ clones lay largely in CM and EM, with CD8+ ones residing in EMRA.

The clonotype originates from an adult woman who had mild COVID-19 (a few samples of this study predate the infection). Cell type and time point are not known. Sequenced input: PBMCs or a T cell subset sorted from them (not recorded which).

CDR3 nucleotide sequence: TGTGCCACCAGTGAGCCTAGAGCGGGAGCGGTCGGGGAGCTGTTTTTT. Amino acids: CATSEPRAGAVGELFF. V and J are TRBV24-1 and TRBJ2-2; TRBD2 matches at 8 bases. Germline lookup yields CDR1 KGHDR and CDR2 SFDVKD. V shed 4 bases and J 7 bases; nucleotides not matched to a gene: 10. This CDR3 is 16 amino acids long.